This entry concerns a single TCR beta chain. Its cognate antigen is unknown. One end of the junction fails to match germline, which may point to a read error. Active moderate-to-severe ophthalmopathy, Clinical Activity Score at least 3, NOSPECS at least 4, under 3 months' duration. Diagnosis rested on symptoms, serum thyroxine and TRAb, thyroid ultrasound, and orbital computed tomography. Source material for PBMCs was less than 12 ml fresh peripheral blood. Amplified regions were TCR beta CDR3 sequences from RNA transcripts. HTBI primers drove first-round RT-PCR of the TCR CDR3. TCRdb redid the calling of the multiplex PCR reads with MiXCR, one entry per CDR3 protein. The sample carries roughly 500,000 distinct CDR3 sequences, about 16% recorded once. These data belong to a study of T cells in Graves' hyperthyroidism and ophthalmopathy. The germline CDR1 and CDR2 sequences are SEHNR and FQNEAQ (reference sequence). The CDR3 contains 14 residues.

Study conclusions and caveats: Ophthalmopathy was model-predicted a median about six months pre-onset.

The sample consisted of blood. The clonotype originates from a woman aged 25 to 39 with Graves' ophthalmopathy. The genes are TRBV7-9 and TRBJ2-1; tentatively, D is TRBD1 or TRBD2 (5 bases each). In DNA form, the CDR3 reads TGCGCCAGCAGCCCCGGGACGGCCCGAAATGAGCAGTTCTTC. As protein: CASSPGTARNEQFF.